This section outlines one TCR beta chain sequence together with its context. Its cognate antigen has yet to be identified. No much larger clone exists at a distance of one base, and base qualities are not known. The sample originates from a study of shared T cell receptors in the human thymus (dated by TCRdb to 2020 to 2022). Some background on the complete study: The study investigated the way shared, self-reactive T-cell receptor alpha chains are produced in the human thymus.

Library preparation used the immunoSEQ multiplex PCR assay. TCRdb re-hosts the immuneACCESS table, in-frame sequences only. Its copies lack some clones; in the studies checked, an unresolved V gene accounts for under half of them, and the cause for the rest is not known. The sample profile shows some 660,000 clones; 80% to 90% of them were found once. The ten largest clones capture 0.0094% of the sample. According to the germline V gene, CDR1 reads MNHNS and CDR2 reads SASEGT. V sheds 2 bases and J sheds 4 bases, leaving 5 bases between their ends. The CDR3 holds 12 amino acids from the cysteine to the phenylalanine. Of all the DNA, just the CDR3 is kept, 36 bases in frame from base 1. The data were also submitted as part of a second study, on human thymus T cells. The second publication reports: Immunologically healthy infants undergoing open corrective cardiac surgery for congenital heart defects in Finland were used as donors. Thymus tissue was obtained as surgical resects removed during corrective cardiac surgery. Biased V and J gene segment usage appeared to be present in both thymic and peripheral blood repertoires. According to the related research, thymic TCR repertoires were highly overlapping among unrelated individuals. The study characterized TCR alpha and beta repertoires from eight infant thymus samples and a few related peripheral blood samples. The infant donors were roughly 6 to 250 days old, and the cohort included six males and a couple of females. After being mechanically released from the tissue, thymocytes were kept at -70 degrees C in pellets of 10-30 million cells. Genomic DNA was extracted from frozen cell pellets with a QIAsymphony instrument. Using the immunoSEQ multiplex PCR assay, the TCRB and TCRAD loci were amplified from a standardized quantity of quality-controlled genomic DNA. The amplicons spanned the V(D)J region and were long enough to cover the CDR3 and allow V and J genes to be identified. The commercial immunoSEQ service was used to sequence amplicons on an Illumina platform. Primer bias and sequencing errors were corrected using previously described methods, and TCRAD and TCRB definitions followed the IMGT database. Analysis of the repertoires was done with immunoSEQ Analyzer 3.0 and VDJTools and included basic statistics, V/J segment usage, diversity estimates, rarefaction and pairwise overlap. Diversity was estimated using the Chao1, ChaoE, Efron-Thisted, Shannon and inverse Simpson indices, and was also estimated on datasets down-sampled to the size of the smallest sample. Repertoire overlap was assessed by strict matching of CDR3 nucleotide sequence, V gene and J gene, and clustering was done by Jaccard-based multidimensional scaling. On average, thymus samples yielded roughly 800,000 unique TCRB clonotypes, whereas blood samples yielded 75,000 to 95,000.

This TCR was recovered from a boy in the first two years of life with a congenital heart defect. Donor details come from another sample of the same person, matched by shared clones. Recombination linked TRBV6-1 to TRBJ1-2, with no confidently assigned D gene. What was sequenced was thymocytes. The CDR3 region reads CASSELPYGYTF. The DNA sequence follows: TGTGCCAGCAGTGAACTCCCCTATGGCTACACCTTC.